These 26 T cell receptor beta chains were all obtained from the same sample, sequenced in a study of shared clonotypes between healthy human individuals (dated by TCRdb to 2019 to 2021). The method was the immunoSEQ multiplex PCR assay. Held by TCRdb, this immuneACCESS table contains in-frame sequences only and omits some clones. Under half of the omission traces to an unresolved V gene where checked; the cause of the rest is unknown. This sample is represented by fewer than 700,000 clones; roughly 95% of them were singletons. The top ten constitute approximately 0.11% of the sample. CD8 naive samples consisted of CD45RO-negative cells that were positively selected for CCR7, yielding a CD45RA+CCR7+ population without TemRA cells. Specimen: naive CD8+ T cells sorted from blood. The sample's cell subset or site label, decoded: CD45RA+CCR7+. These receptors were obtained from a woman in her thirties in good health.

V usage is TRBV28 and J usage is TRBJ2-1; 8 positions match TRBD2. Germline CDR1 is MDHEN and CDR2 is SYDVKM. After removal of 4 bases from V and 2 bases from J, the junction contained 4 bases not matched to a gene. The CDR3 consists of 15 residues. CDR3 nucleotides: TGTGCCAGCAGTTATCTAGCGGGTACCTACAATGAGCAGTTCTTC. It codes for CASSYLAGTYNEQFF. Complete variable domain (other parts from reference TRBV28 and TRBJ2-1): DVKVTQSSRYLVKRTGEKVFLECVQDMDHENMFWYRQDPGLGLRLIYFSYDVKMKEKGDIPEGYSVSREKKERFSLILESASTNQTSMYLCASSYLAGTYNEQFFGPGTRLTVL.

V and J are TRBV4-2 and TRBJ2-7; 8 nucleotides line up with TRBD1. The CDR3 consists of 16 residues. V shed 4 bases and J 1 base; nucleotides not matched to a gene: 9. Germline assignment: CDR1 LGHNA and CDR2 YNFKEQ. CDR3 in amino acids: CASSLYGQGFSYEQYF. CDR3 DNA sequence: TGTGCCAGCAGCCTTTACGGACAGGGATTTTCCTACGAGCAGTACTTC.

The V and J genes are TRBV12-5 and TRBJ2-7, with D perhaps matching TRBD1 (5 bases). Germline CDR1 reads LGHNT; CDR2 reads FRNRAP. The CDR3 has 13 amino acids. V was clipped by 6 bases and J by 2 bases, with 11 bases between them. The CDR3 loop is CASGLDSTYEQYF. CDR3 bases: TGTGCTAGTGGCCTCGACAGTACCTACGAGCAGTACTTC.

CDR3 amino acids: CASSFLQGNYEQYF. CDR3 nucleotides: TGTGCCAGCAGTTTTCTACAGGGAAACTACGAGCAGTACTTC. The chain links TRBV28 to TRBJ2-7; tentative D call: TRBD1 (6 bases). The V and J ends lost 3 bases and 3 bases respectively, with 12 bases between them. The germline gives CDR1 MDHEN, CDR2 SYDVKM. This CDR3 region has 14 residues.

The V gene is TRBV19, the J gene TRBJ1-3; D uncertain. Germline CDR1 LNHDA, CDR2 SQIVND (reference sequence). The V end lost 8 bases, the J end lost 1 base, and 15 bases lay between the germline ends. This CDR3 is built from 15 residues. CDR3 DNA: TGTGCCAGTCAAGTGTACGGTCCATCTGGAAACACCATATATTTT. Encoded protein: CASQVYGPSGNTIYF. Based on the CDR3 plus reference TRBV19 and TRBJ1-3, the full variable domain is DGGITQSPKYLFRKEGQNVTLSCEQNLNHDAMYWYRQDPGQGLRLIYYSQIVNDFQKGDIAEGYSVSREKKESFPLTVTSAQKNPTAFYLCASQVYGPSGNTIYFGEGSWLTVV.

The chain is built from TRBV2 and TRBJ1-5; 7 bases line up with TRBD1. V lost 2 bases to trimming and J lost 2 bases; unmatched junction nucleotides: 6. The CDR3 has 16 residues. Germline values: CDR1 SNHLY, CDR2 FYNNEI. The CDR3 is CASSERPGGRNQPQHF. DNA of the CDR3: TGTGCCAGCAGTGAAAGGCCAGGGGGTCGCAATCAGCCCCAGCATTTT. Supplemented by reference TRBV2 and TRBJ1-5, the full variable domain reads EPEVTQTPSHQVTQMGQEVILRCVPISNHLYFYWYRQILGQKVEFLVSFYNNEISEKSEIFDDQFSVERPDGSNFTLKIRSTKLEDSAMYFCASSERPGGRNQPQHFGDGTRLSIL.

The V call is TRBV28, the J call TRBJ2-1; D unclear. V gave up 8 bases and J gave up 9 bases, with 8 bases separating them. Germline CDR1 and CDR2: MDHEN and SYDVKM. The CDR3 has 10 residues. Written as DNA, the CDR3 is TGTGCCAGCGGCCCGGCTGAGCAGTTCTTC. It codes for CASGPAEQFF. The full variable domain, with the rest looked up from reference TRBV28 and TRBJ2-1, is DVKVTQSSRYLVKRTGEKVFLECVQDMDHENMFWYRQDPGLGLRLIYFSYDVKMKEKGDIPEGYSVSREKKERFSLILESASTNQTSMYLCASGPAEQFFGPGTRLTVL.

This clone was recorded once. This sequence joins TRBV7-9 and TRBJ2-3, with TRBD2 identical over 13 bases. The CDR3 is 16 amino acids. The J segment lost 4 bases and the V segment lost 4 bases, leaving 5 bases of the junction unmatched. Germline V lookup: CDR1 SEHNR, CDR2 FQNEAQ (reference sequence). Here the CDR3 reads CASSWTSGSTPDTQYF. For the CDR3, the DNA is TGTGCCAGCAGCTGGACTAGCGGGAGTACTCCAGATACGCAGTATTTT.

The table lists this clone with a count of one. V and J are TRBV5-4 and TRBJ2-5, with a possible D match to TRBD2 (6 bases). The CDR3 is 11 amino acids. Trimming took off 5 bases at V and 4 bases at J, with 6 bases between the two ends. Germline V gene sequence: CDR1 SGHNT, CDR2 YYREEE (reference sequence). The CDR3 DNA follows: TGTGCCAGCAGGGGGGGAGAGACCCAGTACTTC. It encodes CASRGGETQYF.

In this sample, this clone turned up once. V usage is TRBV7-9 and J usage is TRBJ1-2, with a tentative D call TRBD1 (5 bases). The germline V gene encodes CDR1 SEHNR and CDR2 FQNEAQ (reference sequence). The CDR3 contains 14 residues. V shed 8 bases and J shed 3 bases, with 16 bases lying between them. The CDR3, as DNA: TGTGCCAGCGGGGGGGTAGGAGGACACTATGGCTACACCTTC. Translating it yields CASGGVGGHYGYTF.

The chain has TRBV30 and TRBJ2-6, with D hard to call. V was cut by 2 bases and J by 12 bases, with 14 bases left in between. Germline CDR1 is GTSNPN and CDR2 is SVGIG (reference sequence). The CDR3 has 13 residues. This chain's CDR3 is CAWSTARVPVLTF. The CDR3 nucleotides are TGTGCCTGGAGTACAGCCCGCGTCCCCGTCCTGACTTTC.

V gene TRBV4-1 combines with J gene TRBJ2-1; TRBD2 might be the D (6 bases). This CDR3 is 18 amino acids long. V lost 0 bases, J lost 2 bases, and 17 bases lay in between. Germline V lookup: CDR1 MGHRA, CDR2 YSYEKL. CDR3 nucleotide sequence: TGCGCCAGCAGCCAAGAGGGACTCCATCTGGAGGCCTACAATGAGCAGTTCTTC. Its translation: CASSQEGLHLEAYNEQFF.

This clone was found once. The chain uses TRBV27 and TRBJ1-1; TRBD1 is a possible D gene (6 bases). The CDR3 is 15 residues long. V was pared by 7 bases and J by 1 base, with 16 bases between. From germline, CDR1 is MNHEY and CDR2 SMNVEV (reference sequence). CDR3 amino acids: CASTSGQSPNTEAFF. DNA for the CDR3: TGTGCCAGCACTTCAGGACAGAGCCCGAACACTGAAGCTTTCTTT.

In regard to this clone: This specimen includes other DNA sequences encoding the same CDR3. V and J are TRBV19 and TRBJ2-5; no firm D call. The CDR3 sequence is 13 residues long. V gave up 0 bases and J gave up 5 bases, with 7 bases separating them. Germline CDR1 reads LNHDA; CDR2 reads SQIVND (reference sequence). CDR3 amino acids: CASSIDLEETQYF. As DNA, the CDR3 is TGTGCCAGTAGTATAGACCTGGAGGAGACCCAGTACTTC.

J is TRBJ2-7 and V is TRBV7-7; TRBD1 matches at 11 bases. The CDR3 runs 15 residues. V gave up 5 bases and J gave up 3 bases; unmatched junction bases: 6. Germline V CDR1 and CDR2: SSHAT, FNYEAQ (reference sequence). The CDR3 bases are TGTGCCAGCAGCCTCCGGACAGGGGGCCTCTACGAGCAGTACTTC. It encodes CASSLRTGGLYEQYF.

The chain carries TRBV9 and TRBJ2-7, with TRBD1 matching over 7 bases. Trimming removed 0 bases from V and 3 bases from J; junction bases left unmatched: 6. The CDR3 has 15 amino acids. The germline V gene has CDR1 SGDLS and CDR2 YYNGEE. CDR3 sequence: CASSVGGQEIYEQYF. As DNA, the CDR3 is TGTGCCAGCAGCGTAGGCGGACAGGAAATCTACGAGCAGTACTTC.

The chain couples TRBV19 to TRBJ2-3; 7 bases are a match to TRBD2. Trimming removed 4 bases from V and 1 base from J; junction bases left unmatched: 14. Per germline, CDR1 LNHDA and CDR2 SQIVND (reference sequence). This CDR3 comprises 18 residues. CDR3 sequence reads: CASSTGGMAIGRTDTQYF. CDR3 nucleotide sequence: TGTGCCAGTAGTACCGGGGGGATGGCTATTGGCCGCACAGATACGCAGTATTTT.

The chain combines TRBV11-2 with TRBJ2-3; D gene uncertain. Germline values: CDR1 SGHAT, CDR2 FQNNGV. V lost 2 bases and J 9 bases, leaving 18 bases between the germline ends. CDR3 length equals 15 residues. This CDR3 reads CASSLPTDGSGTQYF. The CDR3 coding sequence is TGTGCCAGCAGCTTACCGACTGACGGCAGTGGGACGCAGTATTTT.

The chain combines TRBV5-4 with TRBJ2-7, with 7 bases aligning to TRBD2. The V and J ends lost 4 bases and 2 bases, in that order; junction bases with no gene match: 6. This CDR3 is 14 amino acids long. Germline CDR1 SGHNT, CDR2 YYREEE (reference sequence). The DNA for the CDR3 is TGTGCCAGCAGCCCGGGACGGGGGGCCTACGAGCAGTACTTC. Its protein is CASSPGRGAYEQYF. Using reference TRBV5-4 and TRBJ2-7 for the parts outside the CDR3, the full variable domain is ETGVTQSPTHLIKTRGQQVTLRCSSQSGHNTVSWYQQALGQGPQFIFQYYREEENGRGNFPPRFSGLQFPNYSSELNVNALELDDSALYLCASSPGRGAYEQYFGPGTRLTVT.

In the case of this clone: The identical CDR3 is also encoded by other nucleotide sequences in the sample. This chain connects TRBV29-1 to TRBJ2-7; D is perhaps TRBD2 (5 bases). Trimming left V 1 base short and J 3 bases short, with 7 bases between. This CDR3 is built from 12 residues. The germline gives CDR1 SQVTM, CDR2 ANQGSEA. CDR3 coding DNA: TGCAGCGTTGAAGGGACTGACTACGAGCAGTACTTC. This codes for CSVEGTDYEQYF.

The V call is TRBV5-6, the J call TRBJ1-5; TRBD1 is a possible D gene (5 bases). CDR1 is SGHDT, CDR2 YYEEEE, per germline. The CDR3 spans 16 residues. V was shortened by 4 bases and J by 6 bases, with 20 bases between the two germline ends. The DNA of the CDR3 is TGTGCCAGCAGCCTGTGGCCCGGGGCGATTAGTCAGCCCCAGCATTTT. This gives the protein CASSLWPGAISQPQHF.

V and J are TRBV2 and TRBJ2-1; TRBD2 is a possible D gene (7 bases). There are 16 residues in the CDR3. V shed 5 bases and J shed 5 bases, with 19 bases lying between them. CDR1 is SNHLY, CDR2 FYNNEI, per germline. The CDR3 DNA sequence: TGTGCCAGCAGTTATACCCTAGAGGGGGGGCACAATGAGCAGTTCTTC. Its translation is CASSYTLEGGHNEQFF.

The chain employs TRBV15 and TRBJ2-1; D ambiguous. This CDR3 is 17 amino acids long. CDR1 LNHNV and CDR2 YYDKDF come from the germline V gene (reference sequence). Trimming removed 0 bases from V and 0 bases from J, with 12 bases in between. The CDR3 spells CATSRDRQLSSYNEQFF. The CDR3 coding sequence is TGTGCCACCAGCAGAGATCGTCAGCTGAGCTCCTACAATGAGCAGTTCTTC.

This clone has a single count. The V and J genes are TRBV9 and TRBJ2-2; 10 nucleotides match TRBD2. CDR1 SGDLS and CDR2 YYNGEE come from the germline V gene. CDR3 length equals 15 residues. J was trimmed by 4 bases and V by 5 bases; bases with no gene match: 5. This chain's CDR3 is CASRGTSASTGELFF. The CDR3 DNA follows: TGTGCCAGCAGAGGGACTAGCGCGAGCACCGGGGAGCTGTTTTTT.

This sequence joins TRBV5-1 and TRBJ2-7; a possible D gene is TRBD1 (6 bases). Germline values: CDR1 SGHRS, CDR2 YFSETQ. V was pared by 6 bases and J by 3 bases, with 10 bases between. This CDR3 contains 12 residues. The CDR3 region is CASTDRNYEQYF. DNA of the CDR3: TGCGCCAGCACCGACAGGAACTACGAGCAGTACTTC.

The V and J genes are TRBV7-9 and TRBJ2-7; TRBD2 agrees at 7 bases. V shed 7 bases and J 1 base; nucleotides not matched to a gene: 7. CDR1 is SEHNR and CDR2 is FQNEAQ in the germline V gene (reference sequence). The CDR3 length is 14 residues. In nucleotides, the CDR3 is TGTGCCAGCACCCCAGCGGGAAAGTCCTACGAGCAGTACTTC. It translates to CASTPAGKSYEQYF.